This TCR beta chain was sequenced in a study of T cells in localized non-small cell lung cancer. Findings and caveats of the study: Adjacent lung held a median roughly 60 of the top 100 tumor clones. Only one tumor region was sequenced, so heterogeneity remains possible.

Method: immunoSEQ multiplex PCR; TCRdb's copy keeps in-frame clones and lacks some. The top ten hold 7.5% to 10% of the sample, which has tens of thousands of clones, around 82% seen once. Concerning this clone: The antigen is undetermined.

Germline assignment: CDR1 SNHLY and CDR2 FYNNEI. The length of the CDR3 is 14 residues. V lost 6 bases and J lost 5, with 11 bases in between. Specimen: peripheral blood, collected before any cancer treatment. This receptor was identified in a female donor of 60 years or more with stage I lung adenocarcinoma. V is TRBV2 and J is TRBJ1-6, with D perhaps matching TRBD1 (6 bases). The CDR3 region is CASSYGQNNSPLHF. The CDR3 nucleotides are TGTGCCAGCAGCTACGGACAGAATAATTCACCCCTCCACTTT.